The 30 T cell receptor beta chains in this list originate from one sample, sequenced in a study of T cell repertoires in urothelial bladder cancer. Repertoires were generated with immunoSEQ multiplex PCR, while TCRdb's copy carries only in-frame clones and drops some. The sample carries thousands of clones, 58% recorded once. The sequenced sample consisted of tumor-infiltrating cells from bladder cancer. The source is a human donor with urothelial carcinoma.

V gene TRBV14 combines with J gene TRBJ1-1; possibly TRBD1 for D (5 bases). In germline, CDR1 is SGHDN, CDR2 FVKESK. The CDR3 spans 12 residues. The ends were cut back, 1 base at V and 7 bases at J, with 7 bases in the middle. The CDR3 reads CASSQGQREAFF. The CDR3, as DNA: TGTGCCAGCAGCCAAGGACAGCGTGAAGCTTTCTTT.

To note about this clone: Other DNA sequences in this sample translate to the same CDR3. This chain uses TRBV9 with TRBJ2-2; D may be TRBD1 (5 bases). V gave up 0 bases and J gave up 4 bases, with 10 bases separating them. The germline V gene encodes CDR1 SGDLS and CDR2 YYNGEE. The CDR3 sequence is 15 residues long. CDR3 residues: CASSVGAGRTGELFF. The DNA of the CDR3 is TGTGCCAGCAGCGTAGGGGCAGGGCGCACCGGGGAGCTGTTTTTT.

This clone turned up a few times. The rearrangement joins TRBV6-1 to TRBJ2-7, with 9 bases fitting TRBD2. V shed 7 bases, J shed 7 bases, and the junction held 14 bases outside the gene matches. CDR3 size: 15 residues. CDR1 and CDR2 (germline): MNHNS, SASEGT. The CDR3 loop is CASKESGGSQGEQYF. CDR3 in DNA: TGTGCCAGCAAAGAAAGCGGGGGGTCCCAAGGGGAGCAGTACTTC.

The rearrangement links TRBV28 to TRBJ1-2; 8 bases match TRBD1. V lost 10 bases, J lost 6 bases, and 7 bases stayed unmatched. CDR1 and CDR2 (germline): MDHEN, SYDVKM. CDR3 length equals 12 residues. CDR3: CAIPDRGNGYTF. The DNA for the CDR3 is TGTGCCATACCAGACAGGGGTAATGGCTACACCTTC.

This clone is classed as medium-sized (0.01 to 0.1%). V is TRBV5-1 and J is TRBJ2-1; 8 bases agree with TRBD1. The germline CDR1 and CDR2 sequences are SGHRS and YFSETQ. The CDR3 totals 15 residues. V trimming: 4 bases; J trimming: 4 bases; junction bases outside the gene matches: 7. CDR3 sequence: CASSPPGQEYNEQFF. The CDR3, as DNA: TGCGCCAGCAGCCCGCCGGGACAGGAGTACAATGAGCAGTTCTTC.

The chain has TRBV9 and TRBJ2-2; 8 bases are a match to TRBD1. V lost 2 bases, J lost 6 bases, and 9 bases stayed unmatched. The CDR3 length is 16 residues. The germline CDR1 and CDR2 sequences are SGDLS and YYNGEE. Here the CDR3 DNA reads TGTGCCAGCAGCGTCGGGACAGGAAGGGATTCCGGGGAGCTGTTTTTT. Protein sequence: CASSVGTGRDSGELFF.

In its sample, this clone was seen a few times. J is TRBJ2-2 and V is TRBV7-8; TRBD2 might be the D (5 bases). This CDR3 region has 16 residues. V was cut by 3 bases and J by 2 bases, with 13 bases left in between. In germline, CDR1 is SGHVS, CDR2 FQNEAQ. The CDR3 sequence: CASSFPGVLNTGELFF. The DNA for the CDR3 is TGTGCCAGCAGCTTTCCCGGGGTACTCAACACCGGGGAGCTGTTTTTT.

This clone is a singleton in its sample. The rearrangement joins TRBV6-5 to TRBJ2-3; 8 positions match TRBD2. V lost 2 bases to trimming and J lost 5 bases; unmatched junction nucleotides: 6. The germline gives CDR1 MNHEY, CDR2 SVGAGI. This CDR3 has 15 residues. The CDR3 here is CASSYKGLGEDTQYF. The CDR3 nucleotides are TGTGCCAGCAGTTACAAGGGACTAGGGGAAGATACGCAGTATTTT.

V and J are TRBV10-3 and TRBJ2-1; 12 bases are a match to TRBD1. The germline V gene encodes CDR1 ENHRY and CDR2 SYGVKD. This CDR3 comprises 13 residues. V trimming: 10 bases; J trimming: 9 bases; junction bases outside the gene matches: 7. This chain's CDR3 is CANSGTGGSEQFF. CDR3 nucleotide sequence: TGTGCCAACTCCGGGACAGGGGGCAGTGAGCAGTTCTTC.

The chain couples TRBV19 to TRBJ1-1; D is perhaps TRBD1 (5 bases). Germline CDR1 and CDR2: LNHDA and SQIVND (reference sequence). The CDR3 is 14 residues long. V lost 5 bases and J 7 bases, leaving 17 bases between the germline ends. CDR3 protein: CASSVGPGGYEAFF. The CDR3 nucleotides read TGTGCCAGTAGTGTGGGGCCGGGGGGGTATGAAGCTTTCTTT.

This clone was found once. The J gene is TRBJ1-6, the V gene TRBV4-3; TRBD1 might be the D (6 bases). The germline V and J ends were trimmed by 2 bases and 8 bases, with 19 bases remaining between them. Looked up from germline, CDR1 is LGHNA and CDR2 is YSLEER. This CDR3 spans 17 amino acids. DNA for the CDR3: TGCGCCAGCAGCCAAATGCTGGGCGGCAGGGGTCATTCACCCCTCCACTTT. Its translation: CASSQMLGGRGHSPLHF.

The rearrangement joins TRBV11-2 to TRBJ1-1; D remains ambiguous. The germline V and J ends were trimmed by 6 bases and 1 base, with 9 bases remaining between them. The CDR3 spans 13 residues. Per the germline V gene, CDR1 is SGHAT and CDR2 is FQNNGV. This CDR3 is CASSTQGNTEAFF. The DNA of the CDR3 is TGTGCCAGCAGTACCCAAGGGAACACTGAAGCTTTCTTT.

The CDR3 spells CASSSLPVGSPLHF. CDR3 sequence (DNA): TGTGCCAGCAGCTCTTTACCCGTTGGTTCACCCCTCCACTTT. The chain joins TRBV5-4 to TRBJ1-6; D call uncertain. Per the germline V gene, CDR1 is SGHNT and CDR2 is YYREEE (reference sequence). This CDR3 spans 14 amino acids. V dropped 3 bases and J dropped 9 bases, with 13 bases sitting between them. Full variable domain (rest looked up from reference TRBV5-4 and TRBJ1-6): ETGVTQSPTHLIKTRGQQVTLRCSSQSGHNTVSWYQQALGQGPQFIFQYYREEENGRGNFPPRFSGLQFPNYSSELNVNALELDDSALYLCASSSLPVGSPLHFGNGTRLTVT.

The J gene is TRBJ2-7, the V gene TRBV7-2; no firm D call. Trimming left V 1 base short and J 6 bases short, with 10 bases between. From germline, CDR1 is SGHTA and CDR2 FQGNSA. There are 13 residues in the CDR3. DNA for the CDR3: TGTGCCAGCAGCTTAGGGTCCGCGAGCGAGCAGTACTTC. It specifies CASSLGSASEQYF.

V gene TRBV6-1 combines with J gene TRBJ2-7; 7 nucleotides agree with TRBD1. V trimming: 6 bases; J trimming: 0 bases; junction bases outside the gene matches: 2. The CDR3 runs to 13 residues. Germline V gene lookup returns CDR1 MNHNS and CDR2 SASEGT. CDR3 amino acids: CASRGQVSYEQYF. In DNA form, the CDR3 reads TGTGCCAGCAGAGGACAGGTCTCCTACGAGCAGTACTTC.

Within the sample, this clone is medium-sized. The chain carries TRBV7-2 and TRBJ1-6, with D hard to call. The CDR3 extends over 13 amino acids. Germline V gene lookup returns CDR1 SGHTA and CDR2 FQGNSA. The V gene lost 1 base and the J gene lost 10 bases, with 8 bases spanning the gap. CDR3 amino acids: CASSLVGGSPLHF. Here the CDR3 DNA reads TGTGCCAGCAGCTTAGTGGGCGGGTCACCCCTCCACTTT.

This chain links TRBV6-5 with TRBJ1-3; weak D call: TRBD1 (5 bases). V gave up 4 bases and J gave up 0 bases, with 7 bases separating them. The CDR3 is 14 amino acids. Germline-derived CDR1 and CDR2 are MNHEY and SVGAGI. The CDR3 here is CASSFQGSGNTIYF. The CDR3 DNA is TGTGCCAGCAGTTTTCAGGGCTCTGGAAACACCATATATTTT.

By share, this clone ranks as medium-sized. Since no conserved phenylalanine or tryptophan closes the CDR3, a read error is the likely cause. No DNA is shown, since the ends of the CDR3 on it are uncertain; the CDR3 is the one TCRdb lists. The CDR3 region is CANDRGEVRI. The V call is TRBV21-1, the J call TRBJ1-3; TRBD1 is taken as the D call from the table, unchecked against the DNA. TRBV21-1 is designated a pseudogene. Inclusive of both ends, the CDR3 amounts to 10 amino acids.

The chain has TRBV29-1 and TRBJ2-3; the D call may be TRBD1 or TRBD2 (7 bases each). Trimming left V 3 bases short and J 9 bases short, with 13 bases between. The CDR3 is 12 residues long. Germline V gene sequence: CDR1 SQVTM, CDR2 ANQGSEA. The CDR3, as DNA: TGCAGCGTTGAGCAGGGGGGAGGGACGCAGTATTTT. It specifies CSVEQGGGTQYF.

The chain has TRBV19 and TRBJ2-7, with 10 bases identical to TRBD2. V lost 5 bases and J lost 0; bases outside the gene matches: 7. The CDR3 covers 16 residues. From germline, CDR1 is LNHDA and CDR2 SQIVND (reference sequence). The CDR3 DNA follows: TGTGCCAGTAGTCCGACTAGCGGGTTTTACTCCTACGAGCAGTACTTC. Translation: CASSPTSGFYSYEQYF.

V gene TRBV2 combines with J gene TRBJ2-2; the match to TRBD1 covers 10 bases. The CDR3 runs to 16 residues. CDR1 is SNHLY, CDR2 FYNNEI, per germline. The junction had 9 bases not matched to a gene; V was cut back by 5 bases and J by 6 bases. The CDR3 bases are TGTGCCAGCAGTCTAAGACGGGACAGGGGTGCCGGGGAGCTGTTTTTT. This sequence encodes CASSLRRDRGAGELFF.

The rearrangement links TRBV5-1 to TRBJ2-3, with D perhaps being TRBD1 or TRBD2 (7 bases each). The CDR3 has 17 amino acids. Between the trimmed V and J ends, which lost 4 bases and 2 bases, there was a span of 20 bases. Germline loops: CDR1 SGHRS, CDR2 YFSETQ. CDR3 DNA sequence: TGCGCCAGCAGCCCGAGGGGGCGGGGGCACTCCACAGATACGCAGTATTTT. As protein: CASSPRGRGHSTDTQYF.

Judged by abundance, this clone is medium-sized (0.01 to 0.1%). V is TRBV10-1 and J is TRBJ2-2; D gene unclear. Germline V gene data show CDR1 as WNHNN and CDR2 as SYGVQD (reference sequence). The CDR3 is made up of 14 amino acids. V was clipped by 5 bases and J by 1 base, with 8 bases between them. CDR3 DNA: TGCGCCAGCAGTCTTGGGGTGAACACCGGGGAGCTGTTTTTT. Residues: CASSLGVNTGELFF.

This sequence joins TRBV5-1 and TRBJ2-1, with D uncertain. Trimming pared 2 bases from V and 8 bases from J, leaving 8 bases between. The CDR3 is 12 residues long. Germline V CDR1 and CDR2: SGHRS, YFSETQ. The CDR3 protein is CASSLSRDEQFF. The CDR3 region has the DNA TGCGCCAGCAGCTTATCAAGGGATGAGCAGTTCTTC.

CDR3 region: CASSLGPNTEAFF. The CDR3 DNA follows: TGTGCCAGCAGCTTGGGACCGAACACTGAAGCTTTCTTT. This chain connects TRBV5-4 to TRBJ1-1, with no clear D. This CDR3 has 13 residues. Germline V lookup: CDR1 SGHNT, CDR2 YYREEE (reference sequence). Trimming removed 0 bases from V and 1 base from J, with 4 bases in between.

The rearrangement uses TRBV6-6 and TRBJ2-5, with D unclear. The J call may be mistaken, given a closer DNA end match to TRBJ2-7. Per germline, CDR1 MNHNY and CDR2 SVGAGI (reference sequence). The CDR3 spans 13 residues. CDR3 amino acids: CASSYSDHYEQYF. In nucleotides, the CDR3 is TGTGCCAGCAGTTACTCGGATCACTACGAGCAGTACTTC.

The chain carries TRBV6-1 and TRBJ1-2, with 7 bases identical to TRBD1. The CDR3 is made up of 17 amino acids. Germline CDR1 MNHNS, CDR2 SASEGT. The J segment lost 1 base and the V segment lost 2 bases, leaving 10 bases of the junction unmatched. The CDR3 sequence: CASSEMTGRHLNYGYTF. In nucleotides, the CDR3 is TGTGCCAGCAGTGAAATGACAGGGAGGCACCTTAACTATGGCTACACCTTC.

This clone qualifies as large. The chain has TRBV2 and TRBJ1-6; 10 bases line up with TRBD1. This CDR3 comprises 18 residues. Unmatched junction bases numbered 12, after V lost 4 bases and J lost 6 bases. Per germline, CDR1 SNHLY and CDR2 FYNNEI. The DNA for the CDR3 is TGTGCCAGCAGTGCGCCGCTCCGGACAGGGGGGAGTAATTCACCCCTCCACTTT. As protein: CASSAPLRTGGSNSPLHF. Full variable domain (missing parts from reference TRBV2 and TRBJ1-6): EPEVTQTPSHQVTQMGQEVILRCVPISNHLYFYWYRQILGQKVEFLVSFYNNEISEKSEIFDDQFSVERPDGSNFTLKIRSTKLEDSAMYFCASSAPLRTGGSNSPLHFGNGTRLTVT.

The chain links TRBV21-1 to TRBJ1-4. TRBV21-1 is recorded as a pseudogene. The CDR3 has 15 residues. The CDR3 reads CASSKEHGWVEKLFF. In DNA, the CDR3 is TGTGCCAGCAGCAAAGAGCACGGGTGGGTTGAAAAACTGTTTTTT.

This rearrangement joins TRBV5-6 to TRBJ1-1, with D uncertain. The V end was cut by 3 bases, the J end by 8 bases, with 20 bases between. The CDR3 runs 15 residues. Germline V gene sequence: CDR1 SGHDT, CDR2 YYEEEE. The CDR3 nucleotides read TGTGCCAGCAGCTCAGACACTCCCGGGAGGAGGGAAGCTTTCTTT. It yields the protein CASSSDTPGRREAFF.